The 13 T cell receptor beta chains presented below share a single source sample, sequenced in a study of blood T cell repertoires in COVID-19. The protocol was immunoSEQ multiplex PCR, while the TCRdb copy is restricted to in-frame clones and leaves out a portion. The sample records over 150,000 clones, about 85% being singletons. Sequencing was carried out using peripheral blood. The receptors stem from an elderly man with COVID-19, enrolled during active disease.

This sequence joins TRBV7-3 and TRBJ2-3; 14 bases fit TRBD2. With 4 bases clipped from V and 4 bases from J, the junction kept 4 bases outside the gene matches. The CDR3 covers 16 residues. The germline V gene encodes CDR1 SGHTA and CDR2 FQGTGA. This CDR3 is CASSSSTSGGADTQYF. The CDR3 DNA reads as TGTGCCAGCAGCTCCTCGACTAGCGGGGGGGCAGATACGCAGTATTTT.

This clone was observed a handful of times. The chain carries TRBV7-9 and TRBJ1-1; maybe TRBD1 (5 bases). V was clipped by 6 bases and J by 0 bases, with 8 bases between them. CDR1 SEHNR and CDR2 FQNEAQ come from the germline V gene (reference sequence). This CDR3 has 13 amino acids. Here the CDR3 DNA reads TGTGCCAGCAGGCCGACAGTGAACACTGAAGCTTTCTTT. Its protein is CASRPTVNTEAFF. The whole variable domain, filled in from reference TRBV7-9 and TRBJ1-1, reads DTGVSQNPRHKITKRGQNVTFRCDPISEHNRLYWYRQTLGQGPEFLTYFQNEAQLEKSRLLSDRFSAERPKGSFSTLEIQRTEQGDSAMYLCASRPTVNTEAFFGQGTRLTVV.

V is TRBV11-1 and J is TRBJ2-5; D uncertain. The CDR3 loop spans 12 amino acids. The germline V gene encodes CDR1 SGHAT and CDR2 FQDESV (reference sequence). V lost 1 base, J lost 5 bases, and 5 bases lay in between. The CDR3 sequence: CASSLVPETQYF. DNA of the CDR3: TGTGCCAGCAGCTTAGTTCCGGAGACCCAGTACTTC. The full variable domain, with the rest looked up from reference TRBV11-1 and TRBJ2-5, is EAEVAQSPRYKITEKSQAVAFWCDPISGHATLYWYRQILGQGPELLVQFQDESVVDDSQLPKDRFSAERLKGVDSTLKIQPAELGDSAMYLCASSLVPETQYFGPGTRLLVL.

The chain joins TRBV14 to TRBJ1-1, with D hard to call. V lost 0 bases to trimming and J lost 3 bases, with 14 bases between them. Germline values: CDR1 SGHDN, CDR2 FVKESK. CDR3 length: 16 amino acids. This chain's CDR3 is CASSQDRGLGDTEAFF. DNA of the CDR3: TGTGCCAGCAGCCAAGATAGAGGACTAGGTGACACTGAAGCTTTCTTT. The variable domain in full, completed from reference TRBV14 and TRBJ1-1, reads EAGVTQFPSHSVIEKGQTVTLRCDPISGHDNLYWYRRVMGKEIKFLLHFVKESKQDESGMPNNRFLAERTGGTYSTLKVQPAELEDSGVYFCASSQDRGLGDTEAFFGQGTRLTVV.

This clone turned up a few times. The chain's CDR3 is CASSLDSGQGEKLFF. The CDR3 coding sequence is TGTGCCAGCAGCTTAGATTCGGGACAGGGTGAAAAACTGTTTTTT. The rearrangement joins TRBV7-9 to TRBJ1-4; 9 nucleotides align to TRBD1. Germline lookup yields CDR1 SEHNR and CDR2 FQNEAQ (reference sequence). V dropped 1 base and J dropped 7; count of bases not matched to a gene: 4. This CDR3 region has 15 residues.

J is TRBJ1-4 and V is TRBV15; D possibly corresponds to TRBD1 (6 bases). CDR3 length equals 15 residues. In germline, CDR1 is LNHNV, CDR2 YYDKDF (reference sequence). Between the trimmed V and J ends, which lost 0 bases and 2 bases, there was a span of 7 bases. The CDR3 region is CATSRERGTNEKLFF. CDR3 nucleotides: TGTGCCACCAGCAGAGAAAGGGGGACTAATGAAAAACTGTTTTTT.

The rearrangement uses TRBV14 and TRBJ2-4; D is possibly TRBD2 (7 bases). The CDR3 is 15 amino acids. Germline V gives CDR1 SGHDN, CDR2 FVKESK. V lost 1 base and J lost 8, with 15 bases in between. The CDR3: CASSQGRGARDIQYF. The CDR3 region has the DNA TGTGCCAGCAGCCAAGGTCGGGGGGCGCGAGACATTCAGTACTTC.

The rearrangement joins TRBV7-2 to TRBJ2-4; TRBD1 is a possible D gene (5 bases). Trimming left V 3 bases short and J 3 bases short, with 15 bases between. The germline V gene has CDR1 SGHTA and CDR2 FQGNSA. This CDR3 is built from 16 residues. The CDR3 loop reads CASSFQPGFGKNIQYF. As DNA, the CDR3 is TGTGCCAGCAGCTTCCAACCAGGGTTCGGCAAAAACATTCAGTACTTC.

In its sample, this clone was seen a few times. CDR3 nucleotides: TGTGCCAGCAGTTTAAGACTCCGGGGGGAGCAGTACTTC. Translating gives CASSLRLRGEQYF. The chain couples TRBV12-3 or TRBV12-4 to TRBJ2-7; D perhaps matches TRBD2 (6 bases). The V gene lost 2 bases and the J gene lost 7 bases, with 12 bases spanning the gap. CDR3 length equals 13 residues.

The chain joins TRBV16 to TRBJ1-1; D gene unclear. Trimming removed 0 bases from V and 0 bases from J, with 2 bases in between. Germline assignment: CDR1 KGHSY and CDR2 FQNENV. The CDR3 runs to 13 residues. In nucleotides, the CDR3 is TGTGCCAGCAGCCAATCCGTGAACACTGAAGCTTTCTTT. Encoded protein: CASSQSVNTEAFF.

This clone was observed a few times. This chain uses TRBV5-5 with TRBJ1-1; tentative D call: TRBD1 (6 bases). This CDR3 is built from 16 residues. Germline loops: CDR1 SGHKS, CDR2 YYEKEE (reference sequence). Trimming shortened V by 0 bases and J by 5 bases, and 17 bases separated the two germline ends. CDR3 sequence (DNA): TGTGCCAGCAGCTTGGGGCCGTCGTATCAGGGGACTGAAGCTTTCTTT. Protein sequence: CASSLGPSYQGTEAFF.

This chain links TRBV6-6 with TRBJ1-1; 8 bases are a match to TRBD1. Germline CDR1 and CDR2: MNHNY and SVGAGI (reference sequence). The length of the CDR3 is 15 residues. V lost 2 bases and J lost 1; bases outside the gene matches: 3. The CDR3 protein is CASSYRQGTNTEAFF. Written as DNA, the CDR3 is TGTGCCAGCAGTTACCGACAGGGGACGAACACTGAAGCTTTCTTT.

This clone has more than one count but fewer than ten. The genes are TRBV5-5 and TRBJ1-2, with D possibly being TRBD1 (5 bases). Germline CDR1 and CDR2: SGHKS and YYEKEE (reference sequence). The CDR3 consists of 15 residues. V lost 3 bases to trimming and J lost 5 bases, with 17 bases between them. The CDR3 nucleotides are TGTGCCAGCAGCTCTGACCCCCAGGGAGGATATGGCTACACCTTC. As protein: CASSSDPQGGYGYTF.